This entry is about one T cell receptor (beta chain). Its antigen is not identified. MiXCR, applied by TCRdb to the 5' RACE reads, yields one record per CDR3 protein. The sample yields hundreds of thousands of distinct CDR3 sequences, approximately 21% seen once. V lost 4 bases, J lost 0 bases, and 11 bases lay in between. Germline V gene sequence: CDR1 SGDLS, CDR2 YYNGEE. The CDR3 is 15 amino acids. The entry originates in a study of identical twins. Regarding the study as a whole: Models underestimated out-of-frame TCR alpha sharing in monozygotic twins.

These data were also reused for a study on T cells expressing NK-cell markers.

This TCR was sampled from a woman under 30 in good health. V and J are TRBV9 and TRBJ2-1, with a weak D call TRBD2 (6 bases). Source material: PBMCs. CDR3 sequence: CASSPLGGSYNEQFF. The CDR3 region has the DNA TGTGCCAGCAGCCCCCTCGGGGGCTCCTACAATGAGCAGTTCTTC.